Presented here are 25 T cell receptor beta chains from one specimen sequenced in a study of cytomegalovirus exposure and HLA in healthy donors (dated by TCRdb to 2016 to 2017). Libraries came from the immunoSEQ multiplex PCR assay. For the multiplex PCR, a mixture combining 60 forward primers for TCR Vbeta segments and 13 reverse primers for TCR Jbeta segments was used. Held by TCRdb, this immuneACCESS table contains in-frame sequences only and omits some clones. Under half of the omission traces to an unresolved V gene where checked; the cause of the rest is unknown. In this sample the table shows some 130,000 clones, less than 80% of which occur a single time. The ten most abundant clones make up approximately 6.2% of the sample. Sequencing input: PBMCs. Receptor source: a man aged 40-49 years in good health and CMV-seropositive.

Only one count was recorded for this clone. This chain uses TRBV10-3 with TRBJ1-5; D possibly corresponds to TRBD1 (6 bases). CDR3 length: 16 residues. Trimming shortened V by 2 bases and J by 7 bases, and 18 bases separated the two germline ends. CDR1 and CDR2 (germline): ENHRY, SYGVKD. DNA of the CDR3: TGTGCCATCAGTGAGGGGAGTGGGGGGGCCGGACAGCCCCAGCATTTT. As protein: CAISEGSGGAGQPQHF.

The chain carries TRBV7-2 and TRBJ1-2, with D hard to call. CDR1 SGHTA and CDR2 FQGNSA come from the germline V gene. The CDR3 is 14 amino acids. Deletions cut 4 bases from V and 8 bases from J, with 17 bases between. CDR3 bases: TGTGCCAGCAGCTCCCGGACTCAACGGTCAGGCTACACCTTC. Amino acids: CASSSRTQRSGYTF.

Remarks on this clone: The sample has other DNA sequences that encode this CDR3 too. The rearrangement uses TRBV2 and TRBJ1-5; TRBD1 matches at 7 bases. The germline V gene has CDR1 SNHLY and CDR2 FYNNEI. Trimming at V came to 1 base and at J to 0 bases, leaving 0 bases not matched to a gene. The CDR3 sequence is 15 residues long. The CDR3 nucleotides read TGTGCCAGCAGTGAAGGGACAGGTAGCAATCAGCCCCAGCATTTT. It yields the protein CASSEGTGSNQPQHF.

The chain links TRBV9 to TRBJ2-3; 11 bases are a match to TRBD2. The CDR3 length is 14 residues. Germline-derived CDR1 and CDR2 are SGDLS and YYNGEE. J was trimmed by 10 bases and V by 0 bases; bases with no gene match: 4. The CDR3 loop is CASSVGLAGNSQYF. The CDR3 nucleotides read TGTGCCAGCAGCGTAGGACTAGCGGGAAACTCGCAGTATTTT.

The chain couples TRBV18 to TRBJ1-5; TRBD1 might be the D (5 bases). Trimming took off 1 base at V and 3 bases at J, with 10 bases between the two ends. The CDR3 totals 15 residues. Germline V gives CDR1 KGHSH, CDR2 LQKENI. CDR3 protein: CASSPQWGNNQPQHF. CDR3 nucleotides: TGTGCCAGCTCACCACAATGGGGCAACAATCAGCCCCAGCATTTT.

CDR3 sequence: CASSVGAAGEAYEQYF. CDR3 nucleotides: TGTGCCAGCAGCGTAGGAGCAGCGGGAGAGGCCTACGAGCAGTACTTC. This rearrangement joins TRBV9 to TRBJ2-7; TRBD2 agrees at 8 bases. The trim removed 0 bases at V and 2 bases at J, leaving 7 bases unmatched. The CDR3 totals 16 residues. CDR1 is SGDLS and CDR2 is YYNGEE in the germline V gene.

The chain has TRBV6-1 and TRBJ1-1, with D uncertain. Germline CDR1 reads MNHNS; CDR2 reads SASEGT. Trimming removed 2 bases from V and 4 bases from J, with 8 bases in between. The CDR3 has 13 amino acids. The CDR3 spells CASSESLGTEAFF. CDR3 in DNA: TGTGCCAGCAGTGAAAGTCTCGGCACTGAAGCTTTCTTT.

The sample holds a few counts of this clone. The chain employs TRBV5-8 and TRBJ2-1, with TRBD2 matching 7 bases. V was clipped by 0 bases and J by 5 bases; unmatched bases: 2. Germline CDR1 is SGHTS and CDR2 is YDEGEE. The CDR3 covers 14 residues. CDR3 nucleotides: TGTGCCAGCAGCTTGGGCGGGAGTAACAATGAGCAGTTCTTC. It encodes CASSLGGSNNEQFF. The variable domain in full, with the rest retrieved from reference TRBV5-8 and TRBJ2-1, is EAGVTQSPTHLIKTRGQQATLRCSPISGHTSVYWYQQALGLGLQFLLWYDEGEERNRGNFPPRFSGRQFPNYSSELNVNALELEDSALYLCASSLGGSNNEQFFGPGTRLTVL.

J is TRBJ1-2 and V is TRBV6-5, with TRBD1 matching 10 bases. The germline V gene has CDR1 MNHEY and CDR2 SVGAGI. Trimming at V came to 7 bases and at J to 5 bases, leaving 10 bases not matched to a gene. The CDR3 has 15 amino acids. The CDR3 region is CASTPGQGRRYGYTF. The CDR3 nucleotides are TGTGCCAGCACCCCGGGACAGGGGCGTCGGTATGGCTACACCTTC.

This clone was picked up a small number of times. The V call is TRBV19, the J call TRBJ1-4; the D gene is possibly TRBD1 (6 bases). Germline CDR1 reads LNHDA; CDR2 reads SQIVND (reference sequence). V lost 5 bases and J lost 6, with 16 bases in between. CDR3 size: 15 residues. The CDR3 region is CASSLIGGQDEKLFF. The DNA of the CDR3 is TGTGCCAGTAGTTTGATCGGGGGGCAGGATGAAAAACTGTTTTTT. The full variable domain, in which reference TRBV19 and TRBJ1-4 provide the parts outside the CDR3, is DGGITQSPKYLFRKEGQNVTLSCEQNLNHDAMYWYRQDPGQGLRLIYYSQIVNDFQKGDIAEGYSVSREKKESFPLTVTSAQKNPTAFYLCASSLIGGQDEKLFFGSGTQLSVL.

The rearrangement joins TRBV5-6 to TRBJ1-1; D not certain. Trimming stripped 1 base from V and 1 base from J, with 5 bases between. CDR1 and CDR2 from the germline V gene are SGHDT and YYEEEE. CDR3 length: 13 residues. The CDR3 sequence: CASSLRGNTEAFF. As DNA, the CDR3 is TGTGCCAGCAGCTTGCGGGGGAACACTGAAGCTTTCTTT. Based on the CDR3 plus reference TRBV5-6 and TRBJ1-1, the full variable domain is DAGVTQSPTHLIKTRGQQVTLRCSPKSGHDTVSWYQQALGQGPQFIFQYYEEEERQRGNFPDRFSGHQFPNYSSELNVNALLLGDSALYLCASSLRGNTEAFFGQGTRLTVV.

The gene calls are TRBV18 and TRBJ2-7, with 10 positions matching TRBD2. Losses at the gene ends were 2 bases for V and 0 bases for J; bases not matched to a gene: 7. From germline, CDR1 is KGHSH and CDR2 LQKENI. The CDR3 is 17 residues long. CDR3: CASSPTRLAGVSYEQYF. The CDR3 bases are TGTGCCAGCTCACCAACTCGGCTAGCGGGAGTCTCCTACGAGCAGTACTTC.

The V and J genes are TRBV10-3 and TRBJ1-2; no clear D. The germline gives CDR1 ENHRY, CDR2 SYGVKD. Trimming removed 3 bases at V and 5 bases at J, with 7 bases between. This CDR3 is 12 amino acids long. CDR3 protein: CAISDGRYGYTF. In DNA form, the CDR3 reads TGTGCCATCAGTGACGGGAGGTATGGCTACACCTTC.

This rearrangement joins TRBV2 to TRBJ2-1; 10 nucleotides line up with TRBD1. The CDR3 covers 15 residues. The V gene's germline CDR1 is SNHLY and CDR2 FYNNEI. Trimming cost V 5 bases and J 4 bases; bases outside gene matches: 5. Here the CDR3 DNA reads TGTGCCAGCAGTTTCCGACAGGGGGCATACAATGAGCAGTTCTTC. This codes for CASSFRQGAYNEQFF.

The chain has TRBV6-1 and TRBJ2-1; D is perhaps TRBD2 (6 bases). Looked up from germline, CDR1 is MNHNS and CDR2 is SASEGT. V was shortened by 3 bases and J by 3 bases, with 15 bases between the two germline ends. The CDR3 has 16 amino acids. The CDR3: CASSEEGPDRYNEQFF. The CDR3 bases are TGTGCCAGCAGTGAGGAGGGGCCTGACCGCTACAATGAGCAGTTCTTC.

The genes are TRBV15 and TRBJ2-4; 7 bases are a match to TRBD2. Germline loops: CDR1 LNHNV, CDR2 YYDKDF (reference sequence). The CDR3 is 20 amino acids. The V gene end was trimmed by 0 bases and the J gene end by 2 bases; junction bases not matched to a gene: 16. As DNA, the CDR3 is TGTGCCACCAGCAGAGATTTGCGGAGGAGTGCGGGAGACTCCAAAAACATTCAGTACTTC. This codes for CATSRDLRRSAGDSKNIQYF.

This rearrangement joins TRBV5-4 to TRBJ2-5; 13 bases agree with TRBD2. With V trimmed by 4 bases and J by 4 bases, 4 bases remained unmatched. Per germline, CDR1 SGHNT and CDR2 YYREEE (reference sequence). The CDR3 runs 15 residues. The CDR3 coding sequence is TGTGCCAGCAGCCCCGGACTAGCGGGGGCAGAGACCCAGTACTTC. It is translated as CASSPGLAGAETQYF.

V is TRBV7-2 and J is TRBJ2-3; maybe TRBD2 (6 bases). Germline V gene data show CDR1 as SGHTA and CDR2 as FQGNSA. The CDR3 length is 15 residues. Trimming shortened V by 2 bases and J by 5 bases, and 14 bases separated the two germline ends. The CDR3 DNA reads TGTGCCAGCAGCTTATACGGGAGTACGGGAGATACGCAGTATTTT. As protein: CASSLYGSTGDTQYF.

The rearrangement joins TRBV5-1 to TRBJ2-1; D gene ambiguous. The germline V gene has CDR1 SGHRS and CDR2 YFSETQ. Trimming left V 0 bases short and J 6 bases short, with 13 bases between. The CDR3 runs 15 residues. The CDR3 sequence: CASSLVGPKFNEQFF. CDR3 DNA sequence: TGCGCCAGCAGCTTGGTGGGCCCCAAGTTCAATGAGCAGTTCTTC.

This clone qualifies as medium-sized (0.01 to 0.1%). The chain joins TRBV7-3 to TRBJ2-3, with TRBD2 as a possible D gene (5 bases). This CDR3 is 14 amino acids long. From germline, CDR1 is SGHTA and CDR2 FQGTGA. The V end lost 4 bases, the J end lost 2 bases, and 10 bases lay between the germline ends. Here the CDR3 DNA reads TGTGCCAGCAGCTCCGGACTGTTCACAGATACGCAGTATTTT. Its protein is CASSSGLFTDTQYF.

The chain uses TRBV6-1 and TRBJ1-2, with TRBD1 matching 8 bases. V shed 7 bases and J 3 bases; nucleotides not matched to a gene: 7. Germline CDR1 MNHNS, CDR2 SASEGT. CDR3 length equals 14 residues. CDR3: CASNTGQVHYGYTF. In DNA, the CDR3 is TGTGCCAGCAATACGGGACAGGTACACTATGGCTACACCTTC.

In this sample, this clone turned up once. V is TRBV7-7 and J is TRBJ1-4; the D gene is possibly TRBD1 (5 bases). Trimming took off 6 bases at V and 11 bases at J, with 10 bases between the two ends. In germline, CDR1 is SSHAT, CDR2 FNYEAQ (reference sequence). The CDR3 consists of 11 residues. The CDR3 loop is CASSNGGKLFF. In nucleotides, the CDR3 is TGTGCCAGCAGTAATGGGGGGAAACTGTTTTTT.

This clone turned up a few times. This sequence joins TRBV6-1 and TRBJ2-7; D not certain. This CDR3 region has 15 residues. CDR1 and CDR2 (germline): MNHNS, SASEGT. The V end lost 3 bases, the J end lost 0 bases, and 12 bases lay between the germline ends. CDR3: CASSEIGGNSYEQYF. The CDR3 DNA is TGTGCCAGCAGTGAGATTGGCGGCAACTCCTACGAGCAGTACTTC.

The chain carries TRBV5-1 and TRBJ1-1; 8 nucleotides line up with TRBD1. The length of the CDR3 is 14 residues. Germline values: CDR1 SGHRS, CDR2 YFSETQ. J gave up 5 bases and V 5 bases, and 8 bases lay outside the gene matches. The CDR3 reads CASRNRQGRTEAFF. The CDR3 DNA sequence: TGCGCCAGCAGAAATCGACAGGGGAGGACTGAAGCTTTCTTT.

The CDR3 here is CASSPAGGGYNEQFF. The CDR3 DNA is TGTGCCAGCAGCCCAGCGGGAGGCGGGTACAATGAGCAGTTCTTC. The V and J genes are TRBV7-9 and TRBJ2-1; 9 nucleotides align to TRBD2. This CDR3 comprises 15 residues. Germline-derived CDR1 and CDR2 are SEHNR and FQNEAQ (reference sequence). J lost 4 bases, V lost 5 bases, and 6 bases had no gene match. The full variable domain, completed using reference TRBV7-9 and TRBJ2-1, is DTGVSQNPRHKITKRGQNVTFRCDPISEHNRLYWYRQTLGQGPEFLTYFQNEAQLEKSRLLSDRFSAERPKGSFSTLEIQRTEQGDSAMYLCASSPAGGGYNEQFFGPGTRLTVL.